Listed below are T cell receptor beta chains from one sample, sequenced in a study of identical twins. TCRdb reprocessed the 5' RACE reads with MiXCR, giving one entry per CDR3 protein. This sample has over 550,000 distinct CDR3 sequences; just over 7% occur once, and the top ten carry roughly 1.6%. These data also formed part of another study, on yellow fever vaccine responses in identical twins.

Sequencing was carried out using PBMCs. These receptors all stem from a woman between 18 and 30 years old in good health. Each CDR3 is given with its conserved first and last residue. A D gene is named only where the DNA matches it firmly. Some rows have no size entry. The others give once, few or many, or a class for an expanded clone.

TRBD2 | TRBJ2-1 | TRBV4-2 | . | CASSQERREAYNEQFF | TGTGCCAGCAGCCAAGAACGGCGGGAGGCCTACAATGAGCAGTTCTTC
TRBD1 | TRBJ1-2 | TRBV4-1 | many | CASSPGQGVGFGYGYTF | TGCGCCAGCAGCCCTGGACAGGGGGTCGGATTTGGCTATGGCTACACCTTC
TRBD1 | TRBJ2-2 | TRBV29-1 | few | CSVESGQGAPGELFF | TGCAGCGTTGAATCCGGACAGGGGGCCCCCGGGGAGCTGTTTTTT
. | TRBJ2-5 | TRBV3-1 | . | CASIPSGTSRQETQYF | TGTGCCAGCATTCCCTCCGGGACATCTCGCCAAGAGACCCAGTACTTC
. | TRBJ1-1 | TRBV7-9 | few | CASSTPIANTEAFF | TGTGCCAGCAGCACCCCGATTGCCAACACTGAAGCTTTCTTT
TRBD2 | TRBJ2-7 | TRBV13 | many | CASSLGGPLAGYEQYF | TGTGCCAGCAGCTTAGGGGGGCCACTAGCGGGCTACGAGCAGTACTTC
. | TRBJ1-1 | TRBV20-1 | many | CSARVAGLNTEAFF | TGCAGTGCTAGAGTCGCAGGGTTGAACACTGAAGCTTTCTTT
. | TRBJ2-7 | TRBV3-1 | many | CASSHPGQETYEQYF | TGTGCCAGCAGTCACCCAGGACAAGAGACCTACGAGCAGTACTTC
. | TRBJ1-6 | TRBV10-3 | few | CAISEMGTENSPLHF | TGTGCCATCAGTGAAATGGGGACGGAAAATTCACCCCTCCACTTT
. | TRBJ2-7 | TRBV12-3/TRBV12-4 | few | CASRPTGSSSYEQYF | TGTGCCAGCAGGCCTACAGGGTCTAGCTCCTACGAGCAGTACTTC
. | TRBJ1-5 | TRBV3-1 | few | CASSHPGVGQPQHF | TGTGCCAGCAGCCACCCAGGGGTAGGGCAGCCCCAGCATTTT
. | TRBJ1-1 | TRBV14 | . | CASSQVRLTGTEAFF | TGTGCCAGCAGCCAAGTGAGATTGACGGGCACTGAAGCTTTCTTT
TRBD2 | TRBJ2-5 | TRBV24-1 | few | CATSDSLAVEVGTQYF | TGTGCCACCAGTGATTCTCTAGCGGTCGAGGTGGGGACCCAGTACTTC
. | TRBJ1-5 | TRBV18 | many | CASSPGGGGNQPQHF | TGTGCCAGCTCACCAGGAGGGGGGGGTAATCAGCCCCAGCATTTT
. | TRBJ2-5 | TRBV5-1 | . | CASSSGHERETQYF | TGCGCCAGCAGCTCCGGACACGAGAGGGAGACCCAGTACTTC
. | TRBJ1-1 | TRBV20-1 | many | CSVPQGETTEAFF | TGCAGTGTCCCGCAGGGTGAGACCACTGAAGCTTTCTTT
. | TRBJ2-7 | TRBV18 | . | CASSPNEYEQYF | TGTGCCAGCTCACCCAACGAGTACGAGCAGTACTTC
. | TRBJ2-7 | TRBV12-3/TRBV12-4 | few | CASSFLGGEQYF | TGTGCCAGCAGTTTCTTAGGTGGAGAGCAGTACTTC
. | TRBJ1-1 | TRBV12-3/TRBV12-4 | . | CASSLNPEVGAEAFF | TGTGCCAGCAGTTTAAATCCGGAAGTGGGGGCTGAAGCTTTCTTT
. | TRBJ2-3 | TRBV5-1 | . | CASSLGFPNLGGSTDTQYF | TGCGCCAGCAGCTTGGGATTCCCCAATCTTGGGGGGTCCACAGATACGCAGTATTTT
TRBD1 | TRBJ2-2 | TRBV4-1 | few | CASSQADRDTGELFF | TGCGCCAGCAGCCAGGCCGACAGGGACACCGGGGAGCTGTTTTTT
TRBD2 | TRBJ2-2 | TRBV29-1 | few | CSVGGGTLNTGELFF | TGCAGCGTTGGGGGGGGGACGTTAAACACCGGGGAGCTGTTTTTT
. | TRBJ1-3 | TRBV9 | few | CASSGRTIYF | TGTGCCAGCAGCGGCCGTACCATATATTTT
. | TRBJ1-2 | TRBV20-1 | . | CSAKDRDLDNYGYTF | TGCAGTGCTAAAGACCGGGACCTAGATAACTATGGCTACACCTTC
TRBD2 | TRBJ2-7 | TRBV3-1 | . | CASSLSGLDSYEQYF | TGTGCCAGCAGCCTCTCAGGACTAGACTCCTACGAGCAGTACTTC
. | TRBJ2-5 | TRBV5-1 | many | CASSLAGSSLLGHQETQYF | TGCGCCAGCAGCTTGGCCGGTTCGTCCCTCCTAGGCCACCAAGAGACCCAGTACTTC
. | TRBJ2-2 | TRBV7-9 | many | CASSGWRRGTGELFF | TGTGCCAGCAGCGGTTGGAGGCGAGGCACCGGGGAGCTGTTTTTT
. | TRBJ2-3 | TRBV20-1 | few | CSARPYGGGTDTQYF | TGCAGTGCTAGACCTTACGGCGGGGGCACAGATACGCAGTATTTT
TRBD2 | TRBJ2-3 | TRBV5-1 | few | CASSISVKTGPGLAGAGTDTQYF | TGCGCCAGCAGCATATCAGTGAAGACAGGGCCCGGACTAGCGGGAGCGGGCACAGATACGCAGTATTTT
. | TRBJ2-7 | TRBV18 | once | CASSVNWQGINEQYF | TGTGCCAGCTCAGTCAATTGGCAGGGAATCAACGAGCAGTACTTC
TRBD1 | TRBJ2-7 | TRBV5-1 | . | CASSLGGTEAYEQYF | TGCGCCAGCAGCTTGGGAGGGACAGAGGCTTACGAGCAGTACTTC
. | TRBJ1-1 | TRBV20-1 | few | CSARADGTLNTEAFF | TGCAGTGCTAGAGCTGACGGGACCTTGAACACTGAAGCTTTCTTT
. | TRBJ2-7 | TRBV7-2 | . | CASSLHPSGNEQYF | TGTGCCAGCAGCCTACACCCCTCGGGAAACGAGCAGTACTTC
. | TRBJ1-1 | TRBV28 | few | CASSLSAGDTEAFF | TGTGCCAGCAGTTTATCGGCAGGGGACACTGAAGCTTTCTTT
. | TRBJ2-3 | TRBV19 | few | CASSPLPPASTTSFTDTQYF | TGTGCCAGTAGTCCTCTTCCGCCGGCGTCGACAACGTCGTTCACAGATACGCAGTATTTT
TRBD1 | TRBJ1-1 | TRBV6-5 | . | CASSSRQGLSVEAFF | TGTGCCAGCAGTTCTAGACAGGGGCTAAGTGTAGAAGCTTTCTTT
TRBD1 | TRBJ2-5 | TRBV4-1 | few | CASSQTGERTQYF | TGCGCCAGCAGCCAGACAGGGGAAAGGACCCAGTACTTC